One sample yielded the 14 T cell receptor beta chains listed below, sequenced in a study of beta chain features in type 1 diabetes listed by TCRdb under 2018. Library creation used the immunoSEQ multiplex PCR assay. The entire isolated RNA was reverse transcribed using the High Capacity cDNA Reverse Transcription Kit, and thus expressed TCRB transcripts were sequenced. The table comes from immuneACCESS by way of TCRdb, which keeps in-frame sequences with V and J called. Part of the clones is missing from these tables; in studies checked, under half for an unresolved V gene and the rest for unknown reasons. The table for this sample lists tens of thousands of clones; about 72% of them were counted only once. 2% to 2.5% of the sample is in the top ten clones. The sample consisted of Tregs from blood. The cell subset or site label for this specimen denotes: regulatory CD4+ T cells. The receptors here all came from a woman aged 40 to 50 in good health.

Only a few counts were recorded for this clone. The chain has TRBV5-1 and TRBJ1-6; the D is unclear. The CDR3 is 13 residues long. V was trimmed by 3 bases and J by 7 bases, leaving 8 bases between them. Germline CDR1 reads SGHRS; CDR2 reads YFSETQ. CDR3 nucleotide sequence: TGCGCCAGCAGCTACAGCAGAAATTCACCCCTCCACTTT. It yields the protein CASSYSRNSPLHF. Based on the CDR3 plus reference TRBV5-1 and TRBJ1-6, the full variable domain is KAGVTQTPRYLIKTRGQQVTLSCSPISGHRSVSWYQQTPGQGLQFLFEYFSETQRNKGNFPGRFSGRQFSNSRSEMNVSTLELGDSALYLCASSYSRNSPLHFGNGTRLTVT.

This clone was picked up one time. The chain has TRBV10-2 and TRBJ2-2; D is perhaps TRBD1 (5 bases). The CDR3 has 13 residues. V was shortened by 3 bases and J by 7 bases, with 9 bases between the two germline ends. Germline CDR1 reads WSHSY; CDR2 reads SAAADI. As DNA, the CDR3 is TGCGCCAGCAGTGACTTAAGGGGCGGGGAGCTGTTTTTT. This codes for CASSDLRGGELFF.

This chain joins TRBV5-6 and TRBJ2-7; D unclear. CDR1 is SGHDT, CDR2 YYEEEE, per germline. V lost 4 bases, J lost 4 bases, and 12 bases lay in between. The CDR3 consists of 13 residues. Here the CDR3 reads CASSREFAYEQYF. In DNA, the CDR3 is TGTGCCAGCAGCCGTGAGTTCGCTTACGAGCAGTACTTC.

The V call is TRBV4-3, the J call TRBJ2-7; D is ambiguous. V was trimmed by 3 bases and J by 2 bases, leaving 11 bases between them. The germline gives CDR1 LGHNA, CDR2 YSLEER. The CDR3 runs to 14 residues. In nucleotides, the CDR3 is TGCGCCAGCAGCCAGAGCCGCGGAACCTACGAGCAGTACTTC. Protein: CASSQSRGTYEQYF.

This sequence joins TRBV19 and TRBJ1-2; D unresolved. The CDR3 totals 13 residues. Trimming shortened V by 1 base and J by 5 bases, and 8 bases separated the two germline ends. Germline V CDR1 and CDR2: LNHDA, SQIVND (reference sequence). CDR3 amino acids: CASSIGLLYGYTF. Here the CDR3 DNA reads TGTGCCAGTAGTATAGGGCTACTATATGGCTACACCTTC. The full variable domain, in which reference TRBV19 and TRBJ1-2 provide the parts outside the CDR3, is DGGITQSPKYLFRKEGQNVTLSCEQNLNHDAMYWYRQDPGQGLRLIYYSQIVNDFQKGDIAEGYSVSREKKESFPLTVTSAQKNPTAFYLCASSIGLLYGYTFGSGTRLTVV.

This clone was observed a handful of times. V gene TRBV10-3 combines with J gene TRBJ2-7; 8 bases agree with TRBD1. The CDR3 covers 16 residues. V shed 4 bases and J 0 bases; nucleotides not matched to a gene: 8. The germline gives CDR1 ENHRY, CDR2 SYGVKD. Here the CDR3 reads CAISGPRTGSSYEQYF. For the CDR3, the DNA is TGTGCCATCAGTGGCCCCAGGACAGGGAGCTCCTACGAGCAGTACTTC.

The sample holds one count of this clone. V usage is TRBV5-1 and J usage is TRBJ2-6; 8 bases align to TRBD1. J was trimmed by 0 bases and V by 1 base; bases with no gene match: 6. CDR1 SGHRS and CDR2 YFSETQ come from the germline V gene. This CDR3 has 18 residues. As DNA, the CDR3 is TGCGCCAGCAGCTTGATTGCAGGGGGCCTCTCTGGGGCCAACGTCCTGACTTTC. This translates into CASSLIAGGLSGANVLTF. The whole variable domain, remainder taken from reference TRBV5-1 and TRBJ2-6, is KAGVTQTPRYLIKTRGQQVTLSCSPISGHRSVSWYQQTPGQGLQFLFEYFSETQRNKGNFPGRFSGRQFSNSRSEMNVSTLELGDSALYLCASSLIAGGLSGANVLTFGAGSRLTVL.

Only one count was recorded for this clone. The chain combines TRBV2 with TRBJ1-6; 10 bases match TRBD1. Germline V gives CDR1 SNHLY, CDR2 FYNNEI. This CDR3 spans 16 amino acids. The junction had 6 bases not matched to a gene; V was cut back by 7 bases and J by 3 bases. Here the CDR3 reads CASNRQGAIYNSPLHF. The CDR3 DNA reads as TGTGCCAGCAACCGACAGGGGGCCATCTATAATTCACCCCTCCACTTT.

This clone has more than one count but fewer than ten. CDR3 region: CASSDRYEQYF. As DNA, the CDR3 is TGTGCCAGCAGTGACAGGTACGAGCAGTACTTC. The chain is built from TRBV7-2 and TRBJ2-7, with a weak D call TRBD1 (6 bases). The CDR3 loop spans 11 amino acids. V was pared by 6 bases and J by 4 bases, with 7 bases between. Germline-derived CDR1 and CDR2 are SGHTA and FQGNSA. Based on the CDR3 plus reference TRBV7-2 and TRBJ2-7, the full variable domain is GAGVSQSPSNKVTEKGKDVELRCDPISGHTALYWYRQSLGQGLEFLIYFQGNSAPDKSGLPSDRFSAERTGGSVSTLTIQRTQQEDSAVYLCASSDRYEQYFGPGTRLTVT.

The chain combines TRBV12-5 with TRBJ1-5, with 11 bases that match TRBD1. Germline V gene lookup returns CDR1 LGHNT and CDR2 FRNRAP. The V and J ends lost 6 bases and 3 bases, in that order; junction bases with no gene match: 7. The CDR3 is made up of 16 amino acids. CDR3 loop: CASGPGQGVFNQPQHF. CDR3 in DNA: TGTGCTAGTGGGCCGGGACAGGGGGTATTCAATCAGCCCCAGCATTTT.

The V gene is TRBV21-1, the J gene TRBJ1-1; TRBD1, the table's D call, was not compared with the DNA. TRBV21-1 is annotated as a pseudogene. CDR3 size: 17 residues. CDR3 sequence: CASSKDGCQGMNTEAFF. As DNA, the CDR3 is TGTGCCAGCAGCAAAGATGGGTGTCAGGGGATGAACACTGAAGCTTTCTTT.

The chain recombines TRBV7-2 with TRBJ2-6; possibly TRBD2 for D (6 bases). CDR3 length equals 15 residues. Trimming pared 11 bases from V and 2 bases from J, leaving 16 bases between. Germline V CDR1 and CDR2: SGHTA, FQGNSA. In DNA, the CDR3 is TGTGCCTCCAGCATTGGCGGGGCTGGGGCCAACGTCCTGACTTTC. Its translation: CASSIGGAGANVLTF.

The genes are TRBV6-5 and TRBJ2-3; D remains ambiguous. The length of the CDR3 is 16 residues. Trimming took off 0 bases at V and 7 bases at J, with 17 bases between the two ends. Per germline, CDR1 MNHEY and CDR2 SVGAGI. CDR3 DNA sequence: TGTGCCAGCAGTTACTCGAAGGCGGATCGGGTACATACGCAGTATTTT. Translation: CASSYSKADRVHTQYF.

CDR3 bases: TGTGCCAGCAGTGGCGGGGGGGAGAAAGAGACCCAGTACTTC. It encodes CASSGGGEKETQYF. The chain employs TRBV2 and TRBJ2-5; 9 positions agree with TRBD2. The V gene end was trimmed by 4 bases and the J gene end by 3 bases; junction bases not matched to a gene: 3. The germline V gene has CDR1 SNHLY and CDR2 FYNNEI. This CDR3 has 14 amino acids. The variable domain in full, completed from reference TRBV2 and TRBJ2-5, reads EPEVTQTPSHQVTQMGQEVILRCVPISNHLYFYWYRQILGQKVEFLVSFYNNEISEKSEIFDDQFSVERPDGSNFTLKIRSTKLEDSAMYFCASSGGGEKETQYFGPGTRLLVL.